The T cell receptor beta chain under discussion was sequenced for a study of cytotoxic CD8 clonotypes in ibrutinib-treated CLL (dated by TCRdb to about 2021). About the investigation overall: The cohort was composed of roughly ten relapsed/refractory and roughly 15 treatment-naive patients; IGHV unmutated status was identified in approximately 17 patients. Cryopreserved peripheral blood mononuclear cells were collected before treatment, at response, and at either disease progression or sustained remission. Longitudinal samples were obtainable from about 30% of the roughly 90 participants in the trial. Samples averaged around 280,000 productive templates and some 91,000 productive rearrangements. Responses were partial in around 25 patients and complete in 2; after median around 68 months follow-up, about 14 stayed in remission and approximately twelve progressed. Every sample from remission and from progressive disease was obtained while the patients were still on ibrutinib. Samples at response were collected after a median of about 13 months of treatment, with a range of about 6 to 36 months. What the authors observed across the whole study: Sampling times were not matched between sustained-remission and progressing patients, and lymph node repertoires were not studied. An increase in clonality was observed at ibrutinib response, with clonality remaining stable during sustained remission and falling back toward baseline at progression. Public clonotypes were rare and either shrank or stayed stable during treatment, and the rise in clonality at ibrutinib response reflected expansion of private clonotypes. At baseline, clonality was higher than in age-matched healthy donors and showed a strong correlation with circulating CD8+ T-cell counts.

On a MiSeq, deep resolution sequencing aimed for a depth between 1 in 1 million and 1 in 200,000 T cells, with each clonotype covered approximately 10x on average. The immunoSEQ hsTCRB Kit was used to generate the TCR beta libraries. Per the original workflow: The data were analyzed with ImmunoSEQ Analyzer and ImmunoSEQ Data Assistant, and V, D and J gene assignments followed IMGT definitions. Clonality, which ranges from 0 to 1, was calculated as one minus the normalized Shannon entropy of productive rearrangement frequencies. Public clonotype analysis was restricted to overrepresented clonotypes comprising at least 0.05% of each patient's repertoire. About a dozen repertoires from age-matched healthy donors, obtained from immuneACCESS, served as clonality controls. This immuneACCESS table, as held by TCRdb, lists in-frame sequences with V and J called but not all clones. Of the missing ones, under half trace to an unresolved V gene in checked studies; the others have no known cause. The V and J calls and clone size are taken from that table; D and trimming were inferred from the DNA. Within this sample are approximately 47,000 clones, with about three fifths of them counted one time only. The ten largest clones take up approximately 28% of the sample.

The time point label of this sample denotes: 20 to 30 months on ibrutinib. For TCR beta library preparation, roughly 2 micrograms of genomic DNA were extracted from the cryopreserved PBMCs. Longitudinal blood samples from CLL patients receiving ibrutinib monotherapy were subjected to high-throughput TCR beta sequencing. The patients took part in an open-label, single-center phase 2 trial of ibrutinib monotherapy. Turning to this clone: Its cognate antigen has yet to be identified. Base qualities were left out, and no much larger clone turns up one base away.

Specimen: PBMCs, collected after 24 months of ibrutinib treatment. The origin of this receptor is a human donor with chronic lymphocytic leukemia.

The CDR3 here reads CASKMTGTANYGYTF. Here is the DNA: TGTGCCAGCAAGATGACAGGGACAGCTAACTATGGCTACACCTTC. The chain employs TRBV27 and TRBJ1-2, with TRBD1 identical over 7 junction bases. Spanning cysteine to phenylalanine, the CDR3 consists of 15 amino acids. Solely the CDR3 DNA is kept, with 45 bases framed from the first base. At the junction V is shortened by 7 bases and J by 0 bases; bases outside the gene matches: 8. The germline V gene (reference sequence) sets CDR1 to MNHEY and CDR2 to SMNVEV.